Each of the 10 T cell receptor beta chains below was sequenced from the same sample in a study of identifying expanded T cells in peripheral blood. Sequencing used immunoSEQ multiplex PCR; TCRdb keeps in-frame clones, though not all of them. The sample carries about 80,000 clones, over 85% recorded once. The sequenced sample consisted of blood. Receptor source: a person aged 18 to 75 in good health.

The J gene is TRBJ2-5, the V gene TRBV7-9; 9 bases agree with TRBD1. The CDR3 is 16 residues long. CDR1 is SEHNR, CDR2 FQNEAQ, per germline (reference sequence). Trimming took 1 base from V and 5 from J; bases not matched to a gene: 8. CDR3 in amino acids: CASSLGGQGNKETQYF. DNA for the CDR3: TGTGCCAGCAGCTTAGGGGGACAGGGTAACAAGGAGACCCAGTACTTC.

V gene TRBV7-8 combines with J gene TRBJ1-2; D remains unclear. Between the trimmed V and J ends, which lost 0 bases and 2 bases, there was a span of 7 bases. The length of the CDR3 is 14 residues. CDR1 and CDR2 from the germline V gene are SGHVS and FQNEAQ. CDR3 in DNA: TGTGCCAGCAGCTTAGCAGGACCGAACTATGGCTACACCTTC. Protein sequence: CASSLAGPNYGYTF. Together with reference TRBV7-8 and TRBJ1-2, the CDR3 gives the full variable domain: GAGVSQSPRYKVAKRGQDVALRCDPISGHVSLFWYQQALGQGPEFLTYFQNEAQLDKSGLPSDRFFAERPEGSVSTLKIQRTQQEDSAVYLCASSLAGPNYGYTFGSGTRLTVV.

The chain employs TRBV7-2 and TRBJ2-3, with no clear D. There are 13 residues in the CDR3. Trimming removed 2 bases at V and 1 base at J, with 4 bases between. Germline lookup yields CDR1 SGHTA and CDR2 FQGNSA. The CDR3 DNA reads as TGTGCCAGCAGCTTACCGGGCACAGATACGCAGTATTTT. Residues: CASSLPGTDTQYF.

The chain carries TRBV6-5 and TRBJ2-5, with TRBD1 identical over 9 bases. The trim removed 0 bases at V and 4 bases at J, leaving 3 bases unmatched. Germline CDR1 reads MNHEY; CDR2 reads SVGAGI. The CDR3 runs 15 residues. The CDR3 DNA sequence: TGTGCCAGCAGTTACTCGGGGACAGGGAGAGAGACCCAGTACTTC. Translating gives CASSYSGTGRETQYF.

The chain uses TRBV4-1 and TRBJ1-5, with D hard to call. Germline CDR1 is MGHRA and CDR2 is YSYEKL. CDR3 size: 15 residues. Trimming removed 0 bases from V and 2 bases from J, with 8 bases in between. The DNA for the CDR3 is TGCGCCAGCAGCCAAGACTACGCCCGCAATCAGCCCCAGCATTTT. Translated: CASSQDYARNQPQHF.

The chain employs TRBV5-6 and TRBJ2-2, with 8 bases that match TRBD1. CDR1 is SGHDT, CDR2 YYEEEE, per germline. V was pared by 3 bases and J by 4 bases, with 8 bases of the junction left unmatched. This CDR3 has 16 amino acids. DNA for the CDR3: TGTGCCAGCAGCTCAATTGGACAGGGATCCACCGGGGAGCTGTTTTTT. This encodes CASSSIGQGSTGELFF.

The V and J genes are TRBV30 and TRBJ2-2; D remains unclear. This CDR3 contains 13 residues. CDR1 GTSNPN and CDR2 SVGIG come from the germline V gene (reference sequence). Trimming removed 2 bases from V and 4 bases from J, with 8 bases in between. CDR3 residues: CAWSLHSTGELFF. In DNA, the CDR3 is TGTGCCTGGAGTTTGCATTCCACCGGGGAGCTGTTTTTT.

V gene TRBV7-2 combines with J gene TRBJ1-3, with D hard to call. This CDR3 contains 13 residues. Trimming removed 6 bases from V and 2 bases from J, with 8 bases in between. Germline V gene data show CDR1 as SGHTA and CDR2 as FQGNSA. CDR3 in DNA: TGTGCCAGCAGTTTCGGGGCTGGAAACACCATATATTTT. This encodes CASSFGAGNTIYF. Full variable domain (outside the CDR3, taken from reference TRBV7-2 and TRBJ1-3): GAGVSQSPSNKVTEKGKDVELRCDPISGHTALYWYRQSLGQGLEFLIYFQGNSAPDKSGLPSDRFSAERTGGSVSTLTIQRTQQEDSAVYLCASSFGAGNTIYFGEGSWLTVV.

This chain links TRBV18 with TRBJ1-4; possible D gene TRBD1, 6 bases. Germline-derived CDR1 and CDR2 are KGHSH and LQKENI. This CDR3 spans 13 amino acids. Trimming pared 4 bases from V and 5 bases from J, leaving 8 bases between. The CDR3 DNA is TGTGCCAGCTCACTAGGGACAAATGAAAAACTGTTTTTT. Its translation is CASSLGTNEKLFF.

This sequence joins TRBV7-9 and TRBJ1-3; TRBD1 matches 7 bases. The CDR3 spans 15 residues. The germline V gene has CDR1 SEHNR and CDR2 FQNEAQ (reference sequence). With V trimmed by 3 bases and J by 4 bases, 6 bases remained unmatched. In nucleotides, the CDR3 is TGTGCCAGCAGCTTTAAGAACAGGGGAGGAAACACCATATATTTT. Amino acid sequence: CASSFKNRGGNTIYF.